Reported below is one T cell receptor beta chain. The antigen remains unidentified. The source of the sample is a study of shared clonotypes between healthy human individuals. Overall study context: Three plates each covered CD4 naive and memory; CD8 naive two, CD8 memory one. Whole-study findings and limits: Represented diversity (both genetic and exposure-history) was limited by the small number of donors. Non-shared clonotypes showed lower generation probabilities than clonotypes common to all four donors.

Measured with immunoSEQ multiplex PCR; TCRdb has only the in-frame clones, and not every one. Here the sample spans about 360,000 clones, more than 60% being singletons. The receptor comes from a young man in good health. The specimen was memory CD4+ T cells sorted from blood. Stated subset: CD45RA-negative fraction.

This CDR3 is CSARVGYKQYF. The CDR3, as DNA: TGCAGTGCTAGAGTTGGGTACAAGCAGTACTTC. The chain joins TRBV20-1 to TRBJ2-7; D gene uncertain. This CDR3 has 11 residues. The germline V gene has CDR1 DFQATT and CDR2 SNEGSKA (reference sequence). V dropped 1 base and J dropped 8 bases, with 9 bases sitting between them.